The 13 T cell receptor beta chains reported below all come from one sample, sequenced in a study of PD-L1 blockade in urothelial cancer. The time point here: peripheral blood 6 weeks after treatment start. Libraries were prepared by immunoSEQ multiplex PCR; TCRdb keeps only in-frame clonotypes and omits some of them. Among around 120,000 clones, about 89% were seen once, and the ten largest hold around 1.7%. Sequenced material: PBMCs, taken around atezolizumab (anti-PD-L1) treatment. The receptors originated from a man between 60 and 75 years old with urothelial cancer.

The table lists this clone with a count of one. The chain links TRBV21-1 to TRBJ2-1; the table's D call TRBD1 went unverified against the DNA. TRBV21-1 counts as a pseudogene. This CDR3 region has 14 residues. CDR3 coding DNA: TGTGCCAGCTCTGGCGGGACAGCCTACAATGAGCAGTTCTTC. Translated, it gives CASSGGTAYNEQFF.

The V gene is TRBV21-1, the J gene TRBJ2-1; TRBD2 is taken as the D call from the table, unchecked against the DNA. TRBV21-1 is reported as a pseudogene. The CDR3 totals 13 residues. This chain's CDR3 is CASSRGGTAWQFF. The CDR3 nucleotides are TGTGCCAGCAGCAGGGGGGGAACTGCTTGGCAGTTCTTC.

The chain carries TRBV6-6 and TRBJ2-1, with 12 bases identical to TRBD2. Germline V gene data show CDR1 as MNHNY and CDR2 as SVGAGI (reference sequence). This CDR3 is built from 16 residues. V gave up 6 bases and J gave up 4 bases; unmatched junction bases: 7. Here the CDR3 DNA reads TGTGCCAGCAGGCTGGGGACTAGCGGGCCTTACAATGAGCAGTTCTTC. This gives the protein CASRLGTSGPYNEQFF.

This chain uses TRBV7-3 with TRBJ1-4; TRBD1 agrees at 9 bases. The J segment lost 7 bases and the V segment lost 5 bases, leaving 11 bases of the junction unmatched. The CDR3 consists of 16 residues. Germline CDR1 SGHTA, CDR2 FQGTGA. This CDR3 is CASSRGWTGDCEKLFF. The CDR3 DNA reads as TGTGCCAGCAGCCGAGGGTGGACAGGGGATTGTGAAAAACTGTTTTTT.

The CDR3: CASSPRGTGSQETQYF. The DNA of the CDR3 is TGTGCCAGCAGCCCGCGCGGGACAGGGAGTCAAGAGACCCAGTACTTC. The V gene is TRBV19, the J gene TRBJ2-5; 9 bases are a match to TRBD1. This CDR3 is 16 amino acids long. Unmatched junction bases numbered 13, after V lost 9 bases and J lost 2 bases. Germline V gene data show CDR1 as LNHDA and CDR2 as SQIVND (reference sequence).

The CDR3 region is CATNKGQDEKLFF. The CDR3 nucleotides are TGTGCCACCAACAAGGGGCAGGATGAAAAACTGTTTTTT. The rearrangement uses TRBV19 and TRBJ1-4, with D tentatively TRBD1 (5 bases). The CDR3 has 13 amino acids. In germline, CDR1 is LNHDA, CDR2 SQIVND (reference sequence). V was cut by 10 bases and J by 6 bases, with 15 bases left in between.

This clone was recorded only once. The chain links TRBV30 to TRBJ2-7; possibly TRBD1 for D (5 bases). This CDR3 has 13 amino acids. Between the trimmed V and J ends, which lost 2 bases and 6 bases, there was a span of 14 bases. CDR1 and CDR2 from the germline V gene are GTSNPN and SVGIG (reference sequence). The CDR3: CAWSRTHLIEQYF. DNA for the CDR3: TGTGCCTGGAGTCGGACACACCTTATCGAGCAGTACTTC.

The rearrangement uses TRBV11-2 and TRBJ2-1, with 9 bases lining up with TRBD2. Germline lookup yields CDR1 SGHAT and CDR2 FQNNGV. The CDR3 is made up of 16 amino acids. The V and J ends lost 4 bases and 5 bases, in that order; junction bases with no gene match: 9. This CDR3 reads CASSSLLAGPNNEQFF. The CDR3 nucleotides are TGTGCCAGCAGCTCGTTACTAGCGGGCCCCAACAATGAGCAGTTCTTC. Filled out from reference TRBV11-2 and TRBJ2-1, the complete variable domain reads EAGVAQSPRYKIIEKRQSVAFWCNPISGHATLYWYQQILGQGPKLLIQFQNNGVVDDSQLPKDRFSAERLKGVDSTLKIQPAKLEDSAVYLCASSSLLAGPNNEQFFGPGTRLTVL.

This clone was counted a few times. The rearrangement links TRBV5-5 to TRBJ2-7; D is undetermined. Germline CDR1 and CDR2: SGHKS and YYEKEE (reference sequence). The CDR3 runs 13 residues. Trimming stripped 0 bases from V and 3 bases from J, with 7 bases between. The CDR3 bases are TGTGCCAGCAGCTTGGGGGCTCACTACGAGCAGTACTTC. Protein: CASSLGAHYEQYF.

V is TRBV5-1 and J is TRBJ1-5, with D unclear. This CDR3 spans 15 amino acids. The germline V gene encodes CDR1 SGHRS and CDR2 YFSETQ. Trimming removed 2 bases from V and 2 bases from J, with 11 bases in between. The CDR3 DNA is TGCGCCAGCAGCTTTGGTCCCAGCGGCAATCAGCCCCAGCATTTT. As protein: CASSFGPSGNQPQHF. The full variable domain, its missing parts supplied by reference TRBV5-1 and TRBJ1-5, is KAGVTQTPRYLIKTRGQQVTLSCSPISGHRSVSWYQQTPGQGLQFLFEYFSETQRNKGNFPGRFSGRQFSNSRSEMNVSTLELGDSALYLCASSFGPSGNQPQHFGDGTRLSIL.

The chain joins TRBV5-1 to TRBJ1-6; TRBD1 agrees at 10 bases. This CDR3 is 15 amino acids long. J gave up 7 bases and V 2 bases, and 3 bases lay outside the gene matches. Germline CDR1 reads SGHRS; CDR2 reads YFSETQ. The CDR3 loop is CASSFSGQGNSPLHF. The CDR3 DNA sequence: TGCGCCAGCAGCTTCTCGGGACAGGGGAATTCACCCCTCCACTTT.

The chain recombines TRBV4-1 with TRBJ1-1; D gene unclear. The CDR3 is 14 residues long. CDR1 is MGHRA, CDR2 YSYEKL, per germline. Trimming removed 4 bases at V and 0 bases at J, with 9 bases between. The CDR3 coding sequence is TGCGCCAGCAGCCCTACGGAGCTGAACACTGAAGCTTTCTTT. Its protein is CASSPTELNTEAFF.

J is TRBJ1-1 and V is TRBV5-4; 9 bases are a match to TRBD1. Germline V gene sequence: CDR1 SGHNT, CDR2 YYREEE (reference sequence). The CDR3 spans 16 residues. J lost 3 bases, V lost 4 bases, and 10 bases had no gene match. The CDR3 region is CASSPPGTGRDTEAFF. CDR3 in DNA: TGTGCCAGCAGCCCCCCCGGGACAGGGAGGGACACTGAAGCTTTCTTT.